Detailed here is one T cell receptor (beta chain). The sample belongs to a study of cytomegalovirus exposure and HLA in healthy donors. 60 Vbeta and 13 Jbeta primers were used in PCR. This table comes from immunoSEQ multiplex PCR, and its TCRdb copy is limited to in-frame clones, with some not included. The sample includes tens of thousands of clones, approximately 70% of them seen just once. Germline CDR1 LNHDA, CDR2 SQIVND (reference sequence). Trimming cost V 4 bases and J 7 bases; bases outside gene matches: 1. CDR3 length: 12 amino acids. The sample was PBMCs. The rearrangement uses TRBV19 and TRBJ1-5; 7 bases are a match to TRBD1. The TCR was taken from a man aged 40-55 years in good health and CMV-seropositive. The CDR3 DNA reads as TGTGCCAGTAGTAACAGGGGACAGCCCCAGCATTTT. This codes for CASSNRGQPQHF.